Here is one T cell receptor (beta chain) with its context. What this receptor recognizes is not known. No base-level quality is on record; no much larger clone is a single base apart. This specimen belongs to a study of blood T cells in healthy people across ages (dated by TCRdb to 2014 to 2015). For the wider study: In model experiments, roughly one uniquely barcoded TCR beta cDNA molecule per two T cells was captured by template switching. Using the same blood draw, the study looked at two additional independent replicas of 1 million unique cDNA reads for two donors, one aged 18 to 30 and the other aged 80 or older. Using deep sequencing normalized with unique cDNA molecular identifiers, the study measured how TCR beta repertoire diversity changes with age. Donors of different ages were randomly distributed across sequencing lanes to avoid experimental bias. Donors were grouped into four age groups: young (average approximately 16 years), middle-aged (around 39), aged (around 60) and long-lived (approximately 78).

Libraries were prepared through 5' RACE. Sequencing relied on an Illumina HiSeq 2500. A second PCR of about 7 to 12 cycles was performed with a sample-barcoded 5' primer and a J-beta primer mix. A unique molecular identifier was introduced onto each TCR beta cDNA molecule by a template-switch 5' adaptor carrying 12 random nucleotides. Each sample yielded at least 3 million CDR3-containing paired-end reads. First-strand cDNA was synthesized from all RNA with the Mint cDNA synthesis kit, primed by a TRBC-specific oligonucleotide. After uracil-DNA glycosylase treatment, a first 18-cycle PCR used universal primers M1SS and BC2_uni_R on all cDNA. The study's processing was this. Each sample was normalized by randomly selecting 1 million high-quality reads, each carrying a distinct molecular identifier. Reads with shared molecular identifiers were discarded instead of being binned into consensus sequences. MiTCR, set to a Q25 quality threshold and the strictest error-elimination algorithm, was used for CDR3 identification, clonotype clustering and error correction. A nonparametric unseen species model using Euler transformation provided a lower-bound estimate of total TCR beta diversity. TCRdb redid the processing of the public reads, applying fastp at Q25 and MiXCR, and retained in-frame beta chains. Entries that share a CDR3 protein sequence are merged under the most common genes and DNA. The V and J calls here are based on TCRdb, not the publication. The sample contains about 1,000,000 distinct CDR3 sequences, more than 35% of them found a single time. The ten largest clones add up to approximately 17% of the sample.

The CDR3 starts with the cysteine, ends with the phenylalanine, and has 14 residues. CDR3 DNA is the only sequence kept; it has 42 bases, read in frame from the first base. From a lookup of the germline V gene (reference sequence), CDR1 and CDR2 are LGHDT and YNNKEL. Trimming accounts for 6 bases at V and 5 bases at J, while the number of junction bases matched to no gene is 7. Systemically healthy Caucasian individuals from Russia, roughly 40 in total and aged roughly 6 to 100 years, were included as donors. About 9.8 milliliters of peripheral blood were drawn from each donor into EDTA-treated Vacutainer tubes. Ficoll-Paque density-gradient centrifugation was used to isolate PBMCs, with at least 6 million obtained per sample. Trizol reagent was used to extract total RNA from the PBMCs, yielding at least 5 micrograms per sample. For every donor, an aliquot of PBMCs went through flow cytometry to measure the percentages of naive CD45RAhigh/CD27high T cells.

What the work shows at the level of the full study, not this receptor alone: Observed TCR beta diversity per million T cells fell roughly linearly with age, and a significant reduction was already apparent by age roughly 41. Estimates of total diversity based on one million sequenced T cells were considered lower bounds and underestimates. Because the CMV infection status of the donors was unknown, age-related changes in expanded clonotypes may potentially have been confounded. Compared with the aged group, the long-lived group had more naive CD4+ T cells, fewer expanded clones and increased TCR diversity, a pattern suggesting age selection. Bulk unsorted PBMC profiling prevented conclusive comparison of naive and antigen-experienced compartments. There was a strong correlation between observed TCR beta diversity and the percentage of naive T cells measured by flow cytometry.

The sequenced sample was blood. The rearrangement joined TRBV3-1 to TRBJ2-1; 7 nucleotides in the junction match TRBD1. This TCR was sampled from a woman aged 55-70 years in good health. The sequenced DNA is TGTGCCAGCAGTGAACAGGGGCTAGACAATGAGCAGTTCTTC. Translation gives CASSEQGLDNEQFF.